This TCR beta chain appears in the sequencing data of a study of OX40 agonist ivuxolimab in advanced cancers. Study as a whole: Those treated in dose escalation had hepatocellular carcinoma, melanoma, renal cell cancer or head and neck cancer.

Generated by immunoSEQ multiplex PCR, the TCRdb table keeps only in-frame clones and is missing some. The sample lists 70,000 or so clones, 85% seen once, with roughly 16% in the top ten. V lost 2 bases, J lost 3 bases, and 3 bases stayed unmatched. This CDR3 region has 14 residues. Germline assignment: CDR1 SGHTA and CDR2 FQGNSA. The sample consisted of CD4+ or CD8+ T cells sorted from blood, taken in a trial of the OX40 agonist ivuxolimab. The chain employs TRBV7-2 and TRBJ1-1; 7 bases align to TRBD1. The TCR comes from an adult with an advanced solid tumor such as melanoma, head and neck, liver or kidney cancer. CDR3 nucleotide sequence: TGTGCCAGCAGCTTAATAGGACAGGACACTGAAGCTTTCTTT. As protein: CASSLIGQDTEAFF. The entire variable domain, with the rest obtained from reference TRBV7-2 and TRBJ1-1, is as follows: GAGVSQSPSNKVTEKGKDVELRCDPISGHTALYWYRQSLGQGLEFLIYFQGNSAPDKSGLPSDRFSAERTGGSVSTLTIQRTQQEDSAVYLCASSLIGQDTEAFFGQGTRLTVV.